These 11 T cell receptor beta chains share one sample of origin, sequenced in a study of T cells in Graves' hyperthyroidism and ophthalmopathy. The source material, RNA transcripts, was used to amplify TCR beta CDR3 regions. Initially, a first-round RT-PCR of the TCR CDR3 employed the HTBI primer set. In TCRdb, the multiplex PCR reads were re-called with MiXCR into one record per CDR3 protein. In the table there are about 580,000 distinct CDR3 sequences, more than 45% of which are singletons. Material: peripheral blood or thyroid tissue (not recorded which). Every receptor here comes from a woman aged 18-30 years with Graves' hyperthyroidism.

Concerning this clonotype itself: A much bigger clone sits one base away, suggesting this may be a read error. Likely a read error: the CDR3 ends without its conserved phenylalanine or tryptophan. The chain uses TRBV5-1 and TRBJ1-5; D gene unclear. The CDR3 extends over 14 amino acids. Trimming left V 4 bases short and J 6 bases short, with 14 bases between. Looked up from germline, CDR1 is SGHRS and CDR2 is YFSETQ. The CDR3 region has the DNA TGCGCCAGCAGCCCCGGTCCTGCGGGTCAGCCCCAGCATCTT. Protein sequence: CASSPGPAGQPQHL.

This clonotype was recorded a few times. The chain has TRBV20-1 and TRBJ2-1; no definite D call. The CDR3 totals 10 residues. Trimming removed 1 base from V and 8 bases from J, with 3 bases in between. From germline, CDR1 is DFQATT and CDR2 SNEGSKA (reference sequence). The CDR3 bases are TGCAGTGCTAGAGCGTATGAGCAGTTCTTC. This encodes CSARAYEQFF.

The chain recombines TRBV20-1 with TRBJ1-2; D not certain. The CDR3 has 13 amino acids. V was cut by 5 bases and J by 3 bases, with 13 bases left in between. Germline V CDR1 and CDR2: DFQATT, SNEGSKA (reference sequence). CDR3 in DNA: TGCAGTGCTTTTAGCGGGGAGGACTATGGCTACACCTTC. Translated: CSAFSGEDYGYTF.

This clonotype was recorded at least ten times. The chain couples TRBV29-1 to TRBJ2-7, with 8 nucleotides matching TRBD1. Per the germline V gene, CDR1 is SQVTM and CDR2 is ANQGSEA. The CDR3 contains 15 residues. After removal of 0 bases from V and 2 bases from J, the junction contained 6 bases not matched to a gene. The CDR3 region is CSVEDWGTGTYEQYF. The CDR3 region has the DNA TGCAGCGTTGAAGATTGGGGGACAGGTACCTACGAGCAGTACTTC.

Many counts were recorded for this clonotype. The rearrangement uses TRBV7-3 and TRBJ2-6, with a possible D match to TRBD2 (5 bases). Between the trimmed V and J ends, which lost 4 bases and 1 base, there was a span of 11 bases. The CDR3 contains 16 residues. Germline CDR1 reads SGHTA; CDR2 reads FQGTGA. The CDR3 DNA follows: TGTGCCAGCAGCTCCCGTCCGGGGTCTGGGGCCAACGTCCTGACTTTC. Translating it yields CASSSRPGSGANVLTF.

The chain's CDR3 is CSVVSGAKETQYF. The CDR3, as DNA: TGCAGCGTTGTCTCAGGGGCAAAAGAGACCCAGTACTTC. The V call is TRBV29-1, the J call TRBJ2-5, with TRBD1 as a possible D gene (6 bases). The CDR3 is made up of 13 amino acids. Trimming took 4 bases from V and 3 from J, leaving 12 bases between them. The germline gives CDR1 SQVTM, CDR2 ANQGSEA.

Ten or more counts support this clonotype. The chain has TRBV10-3 and TRBJ2-2; 8 nucleotides agree with TRBD2. Germline lookup yields CDR1 ENHRY and CDR2 SYGVKD. The ends lost 3 bases at V and 4 bases at J; junction bases unmatched: 4. The CDR3 length is 15 residues. CDR3 coding DNA: TGTGCCATCAGTGAAAGCGGGAGTCGCACCGGGGAGCTGTTTTTT. This codes for CAISESGSRTGELFF.

The rearrangement links TRBV12-3 or TRBV12-4 to TRBJ1-4; D is possibly TRBD1 (6 bases). Trimming took 2 bases from V and 7 from J, leaving 26 bases between them. This CDR3 comprises 19 residues. The CDR3 loop is CASSLSGFPHPGRGEKLFF. The CDR3 DNA is TGTGCCAGCAGTTTATCCGGCTTTCCCCACCCGGGCAGGGGTGAAAAACTGTTTTTT.

This clonotype was counted ten times or more. V usage is TRBV2 and J usage is TRBJ2-7; TRBD1 aligns across 12 bases. Per the germline V gene, CDR1 is SNHLY and CDR2 is FYNNEI. There are 14 residues in the CDR3. V was pared by 7 bases and J by 7 bases, with 8 bases of the junction left unmatched. The CDR3 nucleotides are TGTGCCAGCACTCCGGGACAGGGGGCAAGTGAGCAGTACTTC. It codes for CASTPGQGASEQYF.

This clonotype has a handful of counts. This chain uses TRBV7-2 with TRBJ2-1; D remains ambiguous. The CDR3 extends over 11 amino acids. The V gene's germline CDR1 is SGHTA and CDR2 FQGNSA. V shed 6 bases and J shed 5 bases, with 5 bases lying between them. CDR3 DNA sequence: TGTGCCAGCAGGCAAAACAATGAGCAGTTCTTC. This translates into CASRQNNEQFF. Full variable domain (rest looked up from reference TRBV7-2 and TRBJ2-1): GAGVSQSPSNKVTEKGKDVELRCDPISGHTALYWYRQSLGQGLEFLIYFQGNSAPDKSGLPSDRFSAERTGGSVSTLTIQRTQQEDSAVYLCASRQNNEQFFGPGTRLTVL.

This clonotype was observed at least ten times. The chain uses TRBV5-1 and TRBJ2-7; D perhaps matches TRBD2 (7 bases). CDR3 size: 16 residues. Germline lookup yields CDR1 SGHRS and CDR2 YFSETQ. Deletions cut 3 bases from V and 2 bases from J, with 18 bases between. The CDR3 nucleotides are TGCGCCAGCAGCTACGTGGGAGGGGGGAAACCCTACGAGCAGTACTTC. Translating it yields CASSYVGGGKPYEQYF.